Sequencing of this T cell receptor (beta chain) was carried out in a study of blood T cell repertoires in COVID-19. Looking at the study overall: From T cells, B-cell-depleted T cells, or PBMCs came the material, which was cDNA or gDNA.

Seattle's cohort entered during active infection and was followed longitudinally. The repertoire was sequenced with immunoSEQ multiplex PCR; TCRdb's copy has only in-frame clones and lacks some. In the table there are hundreds of thousands of clones, 75% to 90% of which are singletons. With 1 base removed from V and 6 bases from J, the gap between germline ends came to 10 bases. This CDR3 comprises 13 residues. Germline CDR1 is SGHRS and CDR2 is YFSETQ. The chain couples TRBV5-1 to TRBJ1-2; D perhaps matches TRBD1 (5 bases). This TCR derives from a woman in her sixties or seventies with COVID-19, enrolled during active disease. What was sequenced was peripheral blood. This CDR3 reads CASSLTPGNGYTF. The DNA of the CDR3 is TGCGCCAGCAGCTTGACACCAGGGAATGGCTACACCTTC.